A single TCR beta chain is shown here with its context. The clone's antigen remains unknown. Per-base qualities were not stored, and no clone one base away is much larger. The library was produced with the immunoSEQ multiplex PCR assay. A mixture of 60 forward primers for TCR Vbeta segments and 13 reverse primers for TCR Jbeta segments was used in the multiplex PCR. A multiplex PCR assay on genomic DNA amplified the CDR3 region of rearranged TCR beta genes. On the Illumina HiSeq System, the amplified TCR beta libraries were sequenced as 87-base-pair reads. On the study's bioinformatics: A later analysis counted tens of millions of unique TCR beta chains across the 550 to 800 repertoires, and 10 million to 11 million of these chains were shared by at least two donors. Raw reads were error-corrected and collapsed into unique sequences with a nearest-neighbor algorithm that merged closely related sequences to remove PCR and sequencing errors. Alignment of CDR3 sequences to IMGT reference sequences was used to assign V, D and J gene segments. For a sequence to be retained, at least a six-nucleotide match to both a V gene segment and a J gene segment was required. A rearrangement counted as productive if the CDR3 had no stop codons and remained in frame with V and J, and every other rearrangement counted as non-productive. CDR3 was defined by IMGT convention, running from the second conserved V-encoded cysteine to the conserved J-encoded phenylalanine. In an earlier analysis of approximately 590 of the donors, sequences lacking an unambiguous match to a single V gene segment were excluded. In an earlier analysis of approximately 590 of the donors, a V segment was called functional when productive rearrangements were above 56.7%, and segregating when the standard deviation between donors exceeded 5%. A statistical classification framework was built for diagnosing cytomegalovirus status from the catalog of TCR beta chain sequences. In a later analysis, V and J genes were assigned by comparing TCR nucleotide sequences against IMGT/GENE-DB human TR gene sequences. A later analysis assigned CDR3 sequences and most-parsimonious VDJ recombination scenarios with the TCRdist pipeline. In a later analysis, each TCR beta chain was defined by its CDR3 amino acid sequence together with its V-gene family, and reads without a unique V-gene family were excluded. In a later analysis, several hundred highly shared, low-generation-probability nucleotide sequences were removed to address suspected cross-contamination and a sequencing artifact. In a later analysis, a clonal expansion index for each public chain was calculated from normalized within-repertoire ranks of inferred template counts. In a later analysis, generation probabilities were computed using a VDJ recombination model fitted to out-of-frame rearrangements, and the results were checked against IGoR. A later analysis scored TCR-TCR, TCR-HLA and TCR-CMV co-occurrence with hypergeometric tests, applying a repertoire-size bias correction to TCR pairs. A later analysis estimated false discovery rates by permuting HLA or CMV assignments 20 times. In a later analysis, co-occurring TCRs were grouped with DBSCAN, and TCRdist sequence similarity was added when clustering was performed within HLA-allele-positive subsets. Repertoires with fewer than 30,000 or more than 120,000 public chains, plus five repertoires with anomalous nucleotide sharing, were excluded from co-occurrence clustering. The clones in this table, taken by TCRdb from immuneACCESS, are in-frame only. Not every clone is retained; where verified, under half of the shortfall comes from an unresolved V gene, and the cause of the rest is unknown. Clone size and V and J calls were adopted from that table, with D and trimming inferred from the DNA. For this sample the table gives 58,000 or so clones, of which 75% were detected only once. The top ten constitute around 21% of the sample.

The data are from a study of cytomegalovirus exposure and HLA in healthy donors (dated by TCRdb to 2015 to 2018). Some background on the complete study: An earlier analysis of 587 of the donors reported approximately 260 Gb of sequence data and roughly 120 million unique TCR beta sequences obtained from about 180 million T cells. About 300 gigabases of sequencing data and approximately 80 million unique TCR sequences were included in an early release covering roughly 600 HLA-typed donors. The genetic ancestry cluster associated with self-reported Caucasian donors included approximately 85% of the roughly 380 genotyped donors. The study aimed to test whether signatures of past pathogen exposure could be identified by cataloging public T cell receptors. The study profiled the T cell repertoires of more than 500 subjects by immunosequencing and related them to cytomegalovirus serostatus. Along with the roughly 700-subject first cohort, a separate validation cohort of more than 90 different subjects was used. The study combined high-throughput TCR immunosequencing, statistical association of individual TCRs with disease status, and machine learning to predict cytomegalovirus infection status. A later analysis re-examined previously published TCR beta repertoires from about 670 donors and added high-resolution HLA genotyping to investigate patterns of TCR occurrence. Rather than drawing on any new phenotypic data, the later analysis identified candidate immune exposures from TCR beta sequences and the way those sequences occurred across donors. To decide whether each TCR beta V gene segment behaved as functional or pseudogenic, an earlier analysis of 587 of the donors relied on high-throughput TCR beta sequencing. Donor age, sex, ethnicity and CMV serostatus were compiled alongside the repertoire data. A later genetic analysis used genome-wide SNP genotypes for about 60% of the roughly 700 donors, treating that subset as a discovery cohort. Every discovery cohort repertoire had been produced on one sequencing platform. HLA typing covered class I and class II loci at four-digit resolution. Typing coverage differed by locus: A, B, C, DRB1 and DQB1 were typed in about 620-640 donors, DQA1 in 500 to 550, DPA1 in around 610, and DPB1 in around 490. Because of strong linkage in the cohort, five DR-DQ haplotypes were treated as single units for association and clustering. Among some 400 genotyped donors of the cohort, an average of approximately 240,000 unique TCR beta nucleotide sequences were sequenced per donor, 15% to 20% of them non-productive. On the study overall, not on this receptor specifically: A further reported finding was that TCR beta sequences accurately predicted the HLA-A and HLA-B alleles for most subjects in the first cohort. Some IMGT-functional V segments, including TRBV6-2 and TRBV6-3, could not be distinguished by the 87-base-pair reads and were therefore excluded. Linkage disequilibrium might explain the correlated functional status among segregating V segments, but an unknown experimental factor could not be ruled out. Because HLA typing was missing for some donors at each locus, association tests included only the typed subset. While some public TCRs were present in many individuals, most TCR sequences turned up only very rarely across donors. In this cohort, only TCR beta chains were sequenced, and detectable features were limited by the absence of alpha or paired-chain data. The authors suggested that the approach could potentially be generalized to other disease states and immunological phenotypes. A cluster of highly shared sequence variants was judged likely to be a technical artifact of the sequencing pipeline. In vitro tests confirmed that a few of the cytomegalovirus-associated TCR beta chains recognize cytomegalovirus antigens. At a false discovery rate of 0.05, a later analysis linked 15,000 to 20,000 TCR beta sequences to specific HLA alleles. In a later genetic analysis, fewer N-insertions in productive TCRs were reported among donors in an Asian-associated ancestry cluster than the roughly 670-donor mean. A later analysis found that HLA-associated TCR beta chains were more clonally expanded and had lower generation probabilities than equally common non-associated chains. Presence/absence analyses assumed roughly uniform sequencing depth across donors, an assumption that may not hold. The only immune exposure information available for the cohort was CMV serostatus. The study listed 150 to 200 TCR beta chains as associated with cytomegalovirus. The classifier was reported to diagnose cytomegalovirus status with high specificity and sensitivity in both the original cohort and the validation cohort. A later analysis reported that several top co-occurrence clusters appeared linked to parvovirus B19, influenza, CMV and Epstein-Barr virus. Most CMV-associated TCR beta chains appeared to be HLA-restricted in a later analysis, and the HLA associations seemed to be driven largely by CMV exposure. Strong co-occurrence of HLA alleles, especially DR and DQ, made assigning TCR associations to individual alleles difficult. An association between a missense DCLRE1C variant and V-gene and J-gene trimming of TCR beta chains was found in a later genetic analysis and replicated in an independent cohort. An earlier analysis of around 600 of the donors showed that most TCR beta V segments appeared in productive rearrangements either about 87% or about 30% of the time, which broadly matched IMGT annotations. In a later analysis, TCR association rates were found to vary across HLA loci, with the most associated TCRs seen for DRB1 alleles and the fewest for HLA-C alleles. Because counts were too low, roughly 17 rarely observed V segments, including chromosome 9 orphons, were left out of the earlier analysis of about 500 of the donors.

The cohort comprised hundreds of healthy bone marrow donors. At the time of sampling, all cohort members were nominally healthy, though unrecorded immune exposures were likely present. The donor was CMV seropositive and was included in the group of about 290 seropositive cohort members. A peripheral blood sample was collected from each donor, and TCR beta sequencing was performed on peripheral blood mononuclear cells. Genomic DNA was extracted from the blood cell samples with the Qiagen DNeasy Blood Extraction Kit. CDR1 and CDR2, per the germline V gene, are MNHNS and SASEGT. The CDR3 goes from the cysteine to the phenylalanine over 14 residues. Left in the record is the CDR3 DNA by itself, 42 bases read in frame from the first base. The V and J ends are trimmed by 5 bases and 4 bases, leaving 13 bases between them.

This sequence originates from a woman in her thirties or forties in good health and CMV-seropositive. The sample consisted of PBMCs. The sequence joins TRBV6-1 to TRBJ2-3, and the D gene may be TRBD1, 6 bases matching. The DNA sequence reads TGTGCCAGCAGTACAGGGTTCGAGGCAGATACGCAGTATTTT. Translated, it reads CASSTGFEADTQYF.